This TCR beta chain originates from a study of technical replicates of blood from a handful of donors. This clone was observed a single time. The repertoire was sequenced with immunoSEQ multiplex PCR; TCRdb's copy has only in-frame clones and lacks some. The table lists about 100,000 clones, approximately 94% of them singletons. Germline CDR1 SGDLS, CDR2 YYNGEE. Trimming removed 3 bases at V and 6 bases at J, with 11 bases between. CDR3 size: 13 residues. The chain is built from TRBV9 and TRBJ2-3; D remains ambiguous. This TCR was sampled from a human donor in good health. The specimen was T cells isolated from PBMCs. This chain's CDR3 is CASSAQVSDTQYF. DNA for the CDR3: TGTGCCAGCAGCGCCCAGGTTTCCGATACGCAGTATTTT.